Below are 19 T cell receptor beta chains sequenced from a single sample in a study of shared clonotypes between healthy human individuals. Measured with immunoSEQ multiplex PCR; TCRdb has only the in-frame clones, and not every one. The sample lists roughly 700,000 clones; 80% to 95% were seen once. The sequenced sample was memory CD8+ T cells from PBMCs. Subset noted: CD45RO+ cells pooled with CCR7-negative TemRA cells. All receptors come from a young man in good health. Some clones in this sample may be carry-over from other donors' samples.

The chain combines TRBV27 with TRBJ2-7, with 8 bases identical to TRBD1. This CDR3 is built from 15 residues. V lost 4 bases and J lost 5; bases outside the gene matches: 10. Germline V gene sequence: CDR1 MNHEY, CDR2 SMNVEV (reference sequence). The CDR3 reads CASSWRGRGRDEQYF. The CDR3 coding sequence is TGTGCCAGCAGTTGGAGGGGCAGGGGGCGGGACGAGCAGTACTTC.

The chain carries TRBV18 and TRBJ2-2, with TRBD2 identical over 10 bases. The trim removed 2 bases at V and 5 bases at J, leaving 5 bases unmatched. The germline CDR1 and CDR2 sequences are KGHSH and LQKENI. CDR3 length: 16 amino acids. In nucleotides, the CDR3 is TGTGCCAGCTCACCAGTAGCGGGAGGCCCAACCGGGGAGCTGTTTTTT. The encoded protein is CASSPVAGGPTGELFF.

V usage is TRBV27 and J usage is TRBJ2-7; no clear D gene. The germline V gene encodes CDR1 MNHEY and CDR2 SMNVEV (reference sequence). The CDR3 sequence is 12 residues long. V was trimmed by 4 bases and J by 0 bases, leaving 4 bases between them. The CDR3 DNA reads as TGTGCCAGCAGTTCCCCCTCCTACGAGCAGTACTTC. Residues: CASSSPSYEQYF.

V usage is TRBV7-3 and J usage is TRBJ2-1, with D possibly TRBD2 on 5 matching bases. This CDR3 comprises 16 residues. V was shortened by 5 bases and J by 0 bases, with 14 bases between the two germline ends. Germline-derived CDR1 and CDR2 are SGHTA and FQGTGA. In DNA, the CDR3 is TGTGCCAGCAGCCCAAGGACTCGGAGCTCCTACAATGAGCAGTTCTTC. Encoded protein: CASSPRTRSSYNEQFF.

The chain couples TRBV19 to TRBJ2-1; 7 bases fit TRBD1. The CDR3 sequence is 15 residues long. Germline V lookup: CDR1 LNHDA, CDR2 SQIVND (reference sequence). V dropped 9 bases and J dropped 0; count of bases not matched to a gene: 8. DNA for the CDR3: TGTGCCAGCACGACAGGGCTAAGCTCCTACAATGAGCAGTTCTTC. This sequence encodes CASTTGLSSYNEQFF.

The chain joins TRBV4-1 to TRBJ2-2, with D hard to call. From germline, CDR1 is MGHRA and CDR2 YSYEKL. CDR3 length: 15 residues. The germline V and J ends were trimmed by 0 bases and 0 bases, with 5 bases remaining between them. CDR3 nucleotide sequence: TGCGCCAGCAGCCAAGATTGGCCGAACACCGGGGAGCTGTTTTTT. Translated, it gives CASSQDWPNTGELFF.

The chain uses TRBV4-3 and TRBJ2-7, with TRBD2 as a possible D gene (6 bases). Per germline, CDR1 LGHNA and CDR2 YSLEER. V gave up 4 bases and J gave up 2 bases, with 9 bases separating them. The length of the CDR3 is 13 residues. CDR3 in DNA: TGCGCCAGCAGCCCGGGACTTACCTACGAGCAGTACTTC. Translation gives CASSPGLTYEQYF.

V usage is TRBV28 and J usage is TRBJ2-5; D call uncertain. V lost 3 bases and J 3 bases, leaving 5 bases between the germline ends. This CDR3 has 12 amino acids. Per the germline V gene, CDR1 is MDHEN and CDR2 is SYDVKM. The CDR3 region is CASSFIKETQYF. The CDR3 DNA follows: TGTGCCAGCAGTTTTATAAAAGAGACCCAGTACTTC. Supplemented by reference TRBV28 and TRBJ2-5, the full variable domain reads DVKVTQSSRYLVKRTGEKVFLECVQDMDHENMFWYRQDPGLGLRLIYFSYDVKMKEKGDIPEGYSVSREKKERFSLILESASTNQTSMYLCASSFIKETQYFGPGTRLLVL.

The V and J genes are TRBV28 and TRBJ1-1; D is perhaps TRBD1 (6 bases). This CDR3 contains 14 residues. Germline loops: CDR1 MDHEN, CDR2 SYDVKM. The germline V and J ends were trimmed by 11 bases and 3 bases, with 19 bases remaining between them. CDR3 sequence (DNA): TGTGCCTGCGGGGGGGCAAAGGGTGACACTGAAGCTTTCTTT. Translated, it gives CACGGAKGDTEAFF.

The chain combines TRBV4-2 with TRBJ2-7, with D perhaps matching TRBD2 (5 bases). This CDR3 comprises 15 residues. V lost 0 bases and J 5 bases, leaving 14 bases between the germline ends. Germline V CDR1 and CDR2: LGHNA, YNFKEQ. The CDR3 DNA is TGTGCCAGCAGCCAAGATTTGCGGGTTCCCGACGAGCAGTACTTC. It encodes CASSQDLRVPDEQYF.

To note about this clone: The same CDR3 also results from other DNA sequences found in this sample. V gene TRBV7-9 combines with J gene TRBJ2-3; D call uncertain. Trimming shortened V by 2 bases and J by 5 bases, and 2 bases separated the two germline ends. The CDR3 extends over 11 amino acids. Per germline, CDR1 SEHNR and CDR2 FQNEAQ (reference sequence). CDR3 in DNA: TGTGCCAGCAGCTTACTAGATACGCAGTATTTT. This sequence encodes CASSLLDTQYF.

The CDR3 sequence is CAISEGLNTEAFF. The DNA of the CDR3 is TGTGCCATCAGTGAAGGGTTGAACACTGAAGCTTTCTTT. V is TRBV10-3 and J is TRBJ1-1; D ambiguous. Germline CDR1 is ENHRY and CDR2 is SYGVKD. With 3 bases removed from V and 0 bases from J, the gap between germline ends came to 5 bases. The length of the CDR3 is 13 residues.

The chain is built from TRBV6-1 and TRBJ2-7; no clear D. There are 15 residues in the CDR3. The V gene's germline CDR1 is MNHNS and CDR2 SASEGT. Trimming took 2 bases from V and 2 from J, leaving 13 bases between them. The CDR3 region is CASSEMGLGPYEQYF. The CDR3 DNA sequence: TGTGCCAGCAGTGAAATGGGATTGGGCCCCTACGAGCAGTACTTC.

V and J are TRBV29-1 and TRBJ2-2; 9 bases are a match to TRBD2. The CDR3 is made up of 15 amino acids. J gave up 7 bases and V 1 base, and 7 bases lay outside the gene matches. In germline, CDR1 is SQVTM, CDR2 ANQGSEA. CDR3 sequence reads: CSVEVVAGVGGELFF. The CDR3 bases are TGCAGCGTTGAAGTGGTAGCGGGAGTTGGCGGGGAGCTGTTTTTT.

This clone has just one count. The chain has TRBV27 and TRBJ2-7; D uncertain. The V and J ends lost 6 bases and 3 bases respectively, with 12 bases between them. Germline V gene sequence: CDR1 MNHEY, CDR2 SMNVEV (reference sequence). The CDR3 spans 13 residues. The CDR3 loop reads CASSSTHSYEQYF. The CDR3 region has the DNA TGTGCCAGCAGCTCCACCCACAGCTACGAGCAGTACTTC.

In its sample, this clone was seen once. This sequence joins TRBV7-2 and TRBJ1-4, with D maybe TRBD1 (5 bases). The germline V and J ends were trimmed by 5 bases and 0 bases, with 13 bases remaining between them. CDR1 and CDR2 from the germline V gene are SGHTA and FQGNSA. This CDR3 spans 16 amino acids. CDR3: CASSHTQGATNEKLFF. CDR3 nucleotide sequence: TGTGCCAGCAGCCATACCCAGGGTGCAACTAATGAAAAACTGTTTTTT.

This rearrangement joins TRBV4-3 to TRBJ2-7; either TRBD1 or TRBD2 may fit D (5 bases each). Germline V lookup: CDR1 LGHNA, CDR2 YSLEER. With 4 bases removed from V and 3 bases from J, the gap between germline ends came to 13 bases. This CDR3 comprises 14 residues. The CDR3 sequence is CASSRPGQNYEQYF. The CDR3 region has the DNA TGCGCCAGCAGCCGACCGGGGCAGAACTACGAGCAGTACTTC.

The rearrangement uses TRBV7-9 and TRBJ2-7; no definite D call. V was cut by 7 bases and J by 6 bases, with 22 bases left in between. CDR3 size: 15 residues. The germline gives CDR1 SEHNR, CDR2 FQNEAQ (reference sequence). As DNA, the CDR3 is TGTGCCAGCAACCCCCTCGTACGCGCCGGCTCCGAGCAGTACTTC. Its translation: CASNPLVRAGSEQYF. Full variable domain (rest looked up from reference TRBV7-9 and TRBJ2-7): DTGVSQNPRHKITKRGQNVTFRCDPISEHNRLYWYRQTLGQGPEFLTYFQNEAQLEKSRLLSDRFSAERPKGSFSTLEIQRTEQGDSAMYLCASNPLVRAGSEQYFGPGTRLTVT.

The chain joins TRBV19 to TRBJ2-7, with a tentative D call TRBD1 (5 bases). Trimming took 6 bases from V and 7 from J, leaving 22 bases between them. The CDR3 length is 15 residues. CDR1 and CDR2 from the germline V gene are LNHDA and SQIVND (reference sequence). CDR3 coding DNA: TGTGCCAGTAGCCCGTTTGGGGCCTATCTATGGGAGCAGTACTTC. The encoded protein is CASSPFGAYLWEQYF. Full variable domain (rest looked up from reference TRBV19 and TRBJ2-7): DGGITQSPKYLFRKEGQNVTLSCEQNLNHDAMYWYRQDPGQGLRLIYYSQIVNDFQKGDIAEGYSVSREKKESFPLTVTSAQKNPTAFYLCASSPFGAYLWEQYFGPGTRLTVT.